The T cell receptor beta chain under discussion was sequenced for a study of blood T cell repertoires in COVID-19. Across the whole study: Researchers got acute and convalescent COVID-19 samples from the United States, Italy and Spain. The analysed material was cDNA or gDNA that came from T cells, B-cell-depleted T cells, or PBMCs.

In the study's own analysis: Scientists estimated how many nucleated cells there were by amplifying reference gene primers. The repertoire was sequenced with immunoSEQ multiplex PCR; TCRdb's copy has only in-frame clones and lacks some. V, J and clone size are taken as reported in that table, and D and trimming were inferred from the DNA itself. Of about 200,000 clones listed, approximately 90% are singletons. CDR3 length equals 14 residues. Trimming pared 3 bases from V and 2 bases from J, leaving 10 bases between. From germline, CDR1 is DFQATT and CDR2 SNEGSKA (reference sequence). This chain links TRBV20-1 with TRBJ2-2; D is undetermined. The receptor comes from a man aged 35-49 years with acute or convalescent COVID-19. Sequencing was done on a sample of peripheral blood. The CDR3 region has the DNA TGCAGTGCTAGTAGGAGTTTTAACACCGGGGAGCTGTTTTTT. Translation gives CSASRSFNTGELFF.